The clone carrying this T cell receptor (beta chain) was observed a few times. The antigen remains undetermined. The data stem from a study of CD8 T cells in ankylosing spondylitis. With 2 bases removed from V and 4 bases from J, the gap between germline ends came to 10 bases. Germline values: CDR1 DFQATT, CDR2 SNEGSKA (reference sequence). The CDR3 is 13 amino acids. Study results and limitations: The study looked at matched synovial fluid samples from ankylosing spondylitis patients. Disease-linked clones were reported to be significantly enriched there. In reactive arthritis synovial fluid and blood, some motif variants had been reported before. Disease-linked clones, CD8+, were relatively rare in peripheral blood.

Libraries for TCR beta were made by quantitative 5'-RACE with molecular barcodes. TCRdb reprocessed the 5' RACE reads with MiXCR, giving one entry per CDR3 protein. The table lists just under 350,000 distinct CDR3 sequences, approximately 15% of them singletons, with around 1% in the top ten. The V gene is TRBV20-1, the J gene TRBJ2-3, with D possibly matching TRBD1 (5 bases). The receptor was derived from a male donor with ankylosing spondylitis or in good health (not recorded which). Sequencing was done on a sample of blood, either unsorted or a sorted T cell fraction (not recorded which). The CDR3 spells CSARQGQADTQYF. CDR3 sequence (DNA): TGCAGTGCTAGACAGGGTCAGGCAGATACGCAGTATTTT.